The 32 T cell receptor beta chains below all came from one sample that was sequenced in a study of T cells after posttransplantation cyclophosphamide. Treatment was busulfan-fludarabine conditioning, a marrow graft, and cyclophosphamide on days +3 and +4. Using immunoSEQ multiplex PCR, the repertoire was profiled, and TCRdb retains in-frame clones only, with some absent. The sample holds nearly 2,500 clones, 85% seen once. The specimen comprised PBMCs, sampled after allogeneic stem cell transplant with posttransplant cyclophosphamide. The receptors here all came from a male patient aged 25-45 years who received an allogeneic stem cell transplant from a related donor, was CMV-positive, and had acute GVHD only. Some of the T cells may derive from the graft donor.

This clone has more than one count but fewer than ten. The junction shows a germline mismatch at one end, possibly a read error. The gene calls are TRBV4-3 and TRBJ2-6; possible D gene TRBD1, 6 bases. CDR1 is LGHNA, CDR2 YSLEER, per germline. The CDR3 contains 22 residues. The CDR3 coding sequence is TGCGCCAGCAGCCAAGATCTTATGACGGTGGACAGTTTATTTTCTGGGTCCAACGTCCTGACTTTC. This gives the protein CASSQDLMTVDSLFSGSNVLTF.

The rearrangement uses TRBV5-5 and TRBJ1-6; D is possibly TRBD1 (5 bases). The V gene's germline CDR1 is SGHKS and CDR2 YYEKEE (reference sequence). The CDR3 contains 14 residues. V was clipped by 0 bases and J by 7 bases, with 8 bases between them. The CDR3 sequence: CASSLGAGNSPLHF. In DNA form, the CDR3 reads TGTGCCAGCAGCTTGGGAGCAGGGAATTCACCCCTCCACTTT.

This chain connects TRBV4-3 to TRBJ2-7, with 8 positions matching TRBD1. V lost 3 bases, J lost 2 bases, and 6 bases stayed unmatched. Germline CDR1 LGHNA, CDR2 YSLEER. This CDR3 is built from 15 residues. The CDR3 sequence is CASSQGTGLAYEQYF. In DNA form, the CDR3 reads TGCGCCAGCAGCCAGGGGACAGGCCTAGCCTACGAGCAGTACTTC.

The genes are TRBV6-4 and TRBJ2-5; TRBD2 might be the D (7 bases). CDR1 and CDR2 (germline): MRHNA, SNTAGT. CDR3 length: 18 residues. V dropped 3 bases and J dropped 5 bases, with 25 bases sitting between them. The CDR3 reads CASSERGGVAGWLETQYF. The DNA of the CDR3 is TGTGCCAGCAGTGAAAGAGGGGGGGTGGCAGGGTGGTTGGAGACCCAGTACTTC.

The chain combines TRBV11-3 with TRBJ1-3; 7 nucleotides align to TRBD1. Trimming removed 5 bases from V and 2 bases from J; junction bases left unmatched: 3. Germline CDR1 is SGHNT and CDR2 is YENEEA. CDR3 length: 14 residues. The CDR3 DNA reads TGTGCCAGCAGCCGGACAGGAACTGGAAACACCATATATTTT. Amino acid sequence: CASSRTGTGNTIYF.

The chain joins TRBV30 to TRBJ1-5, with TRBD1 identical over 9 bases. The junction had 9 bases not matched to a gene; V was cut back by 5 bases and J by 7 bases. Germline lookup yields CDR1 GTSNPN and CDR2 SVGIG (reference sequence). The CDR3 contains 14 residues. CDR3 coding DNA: TGTGCCTGGGGGACAGGGTCCCTGGGCCAGCCCCAGCATTTT. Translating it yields CAWGTGSLGQPQHF.

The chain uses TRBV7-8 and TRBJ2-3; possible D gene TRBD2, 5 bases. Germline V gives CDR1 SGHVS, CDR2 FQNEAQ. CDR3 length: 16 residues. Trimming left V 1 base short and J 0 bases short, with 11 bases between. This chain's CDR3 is CASSLEGGPSTDTQYF. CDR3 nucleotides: TGTGCCAGCAGCTTAGAAGGAGGCCCTAGCACAGATACGCAGTATTTT.

CDR3 nucleotides: TGTGCCAGCAGTTCCGGGACAGGGGGCGCGATCGGTGGCTACACCTTC. This encodes CASSSGTGGAIGGYTF. J is TRBJ1-2 and V is TRBV28; 12 bases are shared with TRBD1. The germline V gene encodes CDR1 MDHEN and CDR2 SYDVKM. The CDR3 loop spans 16 amino acids. J gave up 7 bases and V 4 bases, and 10 bases lay outside the gene matches.

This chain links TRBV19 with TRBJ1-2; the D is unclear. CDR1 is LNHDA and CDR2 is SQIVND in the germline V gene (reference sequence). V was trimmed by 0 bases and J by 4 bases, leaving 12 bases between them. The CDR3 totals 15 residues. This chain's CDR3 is CASSIDHANPYGYTF. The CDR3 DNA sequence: TGTGCCAGTAGTATAGATCACGCGAACCCCTATGGCTACACCTTC. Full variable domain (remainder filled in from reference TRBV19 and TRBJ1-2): DGGITQSPKYLFRKEGQNVTLSCEQNLNHDAMYWYRQDPGQGLRLIYYSQIVNDFQKGDIAEGYSVSREKKESFPLTVTSAQKNPTAFYLCASSIDHANPYGYTFGSGTRLTVV.

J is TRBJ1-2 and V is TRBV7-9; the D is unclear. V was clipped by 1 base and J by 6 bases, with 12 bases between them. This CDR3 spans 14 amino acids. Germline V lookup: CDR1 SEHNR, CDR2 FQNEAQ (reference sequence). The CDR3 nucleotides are TGTGCCAGCAGCTTAGTTGCGCTGCGGGATGGCTACACCTTC. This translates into CASSLVALRDGYTF.

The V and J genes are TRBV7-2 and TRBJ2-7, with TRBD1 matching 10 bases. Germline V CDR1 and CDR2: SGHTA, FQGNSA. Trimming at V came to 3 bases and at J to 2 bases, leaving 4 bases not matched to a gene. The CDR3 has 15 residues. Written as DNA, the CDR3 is TGTGCCAGCAGCTTCGCGGGACAGGGGACCTACGAGCAGTACTTC. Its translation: CASSFAGQGTYEQYF.

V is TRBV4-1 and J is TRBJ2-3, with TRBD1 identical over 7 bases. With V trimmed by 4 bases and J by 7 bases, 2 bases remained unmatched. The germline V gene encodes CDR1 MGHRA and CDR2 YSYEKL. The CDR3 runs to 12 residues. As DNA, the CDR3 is TGCGCCAGCAGCCGGACAGGCAATACGCAGTATTTT. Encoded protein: CASSRTGNTQYF.

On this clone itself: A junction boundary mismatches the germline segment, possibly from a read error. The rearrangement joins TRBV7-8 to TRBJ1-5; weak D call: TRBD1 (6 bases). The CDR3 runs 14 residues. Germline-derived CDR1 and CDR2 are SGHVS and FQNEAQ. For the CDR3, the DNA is TGTGCCAGCAGCATAACAGGGTCCCTGGAGTTCTCGGATTTT. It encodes CASSITGSLEFSDF.

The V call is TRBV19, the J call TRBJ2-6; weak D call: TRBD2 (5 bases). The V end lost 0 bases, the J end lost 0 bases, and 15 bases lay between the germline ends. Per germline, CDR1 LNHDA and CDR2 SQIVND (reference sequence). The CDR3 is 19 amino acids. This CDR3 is CASSIEGIRGSSGANVLTF. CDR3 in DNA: TGTGCCAGTAGTATAGAAGGGATTCGGGGTTCCTCTGGGGCCAACGTCCTGACTTTC.

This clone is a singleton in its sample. The CDR3 protein is CASSQDRGAPETQYF. CDR3 sequence (DNA): TGTGCCAGCAGCCAAGACCGCGGGGCCCCAGAGACCCAGTACTTC. The genes are TRBV4-2 and TRBJ2-5; the D gene is possibly TRBD2 (6 bases). Germline V lookup: CDR1 LGHNA, CDR2 YNFKEQ. The CDR3 is 15 amino acids. With 0 bases removed from V and 4 bases from J, the gap between germline ends came to 12 bases.

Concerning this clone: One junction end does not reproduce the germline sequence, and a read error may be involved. CDR3 sequence reads: CASSQLGTGANVLTF. In DNA, the CDR3 is TGCGCCAGCAGCCAATTAGGGACTGGGGCCAACGTCCTGACCTTC. The J gene is TRBJ2-6, the V gene TRBV4-3; a weak D match, TRBD2 (6 bases). CDR1 and CDR2 (germline): LGHNA, YSLEER. This CDR3 is built from 15 residues.

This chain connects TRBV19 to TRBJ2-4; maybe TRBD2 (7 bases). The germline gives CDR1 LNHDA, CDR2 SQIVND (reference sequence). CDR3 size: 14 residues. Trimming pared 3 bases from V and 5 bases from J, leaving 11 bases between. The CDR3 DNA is TGTGCCAGTAGTATCAGGGGAGGGGAAAACATTCAGTACTTC. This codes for CASSIRGGENIQYF. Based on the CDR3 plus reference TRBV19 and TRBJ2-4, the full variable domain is DGGITQSPKYLFRKEGQNVTLSCEQNLNHDAMYWYRQDPGQGLRLIYYSQIVNDFQKGDIAEGYSVSREKKESFPLTVTSAQKNPTAFYLCASSIRGGENIQYFGAGTRLSVL.

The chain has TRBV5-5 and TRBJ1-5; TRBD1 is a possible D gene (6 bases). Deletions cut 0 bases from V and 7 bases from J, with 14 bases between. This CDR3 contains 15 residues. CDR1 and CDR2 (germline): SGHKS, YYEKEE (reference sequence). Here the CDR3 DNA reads TGTGCCAGCAGCTTGGCTCCCGGGGGGCAGCAGCCCCAGCATTTT. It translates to CASSLAPGGQQPQHF.

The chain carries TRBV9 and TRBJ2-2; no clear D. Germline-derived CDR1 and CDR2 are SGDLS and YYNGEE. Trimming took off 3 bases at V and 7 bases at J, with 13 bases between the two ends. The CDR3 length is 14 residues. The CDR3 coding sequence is TGTGCCAGCAGCGACAATTTAGCAATCGGGGAGCTGTTTTTT. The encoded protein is CASSDNLAIGELFF. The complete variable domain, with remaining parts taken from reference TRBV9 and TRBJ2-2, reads DSGVTQTPKHLITATGQRVTLRCSPRSGDLSVYWYQQSLDQGLQFLIQYYNGEERAKGNILERFSAQQFPDLHSELNLSSLELGDSALYFCASSDNLAIGELFFGEGSRLTVL.

CDR3 DNA: TGTGCCAGCAGCCCCCAACGGACTACGGATACGCAGTATTTT. This translates into CASSPQRTTDTQYF. This sequence joins TRBV5-6 and TRBJ2-3; D possibly corresponds to TRBD2 (6 bases). Germline CDR1 and CDR2: SGHDT and YYEEEE. CDR3 length: 14 residues. Between the trimmed V and J ends, which lost 4 bases and 6 bases, there was a span of 15 bases.

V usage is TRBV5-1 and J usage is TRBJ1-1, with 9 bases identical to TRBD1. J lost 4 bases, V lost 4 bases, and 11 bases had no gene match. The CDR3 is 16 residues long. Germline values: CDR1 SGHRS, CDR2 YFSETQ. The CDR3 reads CASSPMTGGVGTEAFF. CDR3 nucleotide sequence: TGCGCCAGCAGCCCAATGACAGGGGGGGTGGGCACTGAAGCTTTCTTT.

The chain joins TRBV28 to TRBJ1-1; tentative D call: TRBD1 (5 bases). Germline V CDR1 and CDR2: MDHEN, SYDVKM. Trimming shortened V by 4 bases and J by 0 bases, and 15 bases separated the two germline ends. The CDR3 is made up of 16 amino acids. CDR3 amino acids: CASSSPFTGLNTEAFF. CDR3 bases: TGTGCCAGCAGTTCCCCATTCACAGGTCTGAACACTGAAGCTTTCTTT. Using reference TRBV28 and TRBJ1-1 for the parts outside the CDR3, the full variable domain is DVKVTQSSRYLVKRTGEKVFLECVQDMDHENMFWYRQDPGLGLRLIYFSYDVKMKEKGDIPEGYSVSREKKERFSLILESASTNQTSMYLCASSSPFTGLNTEAFFGQGTRLTVV.

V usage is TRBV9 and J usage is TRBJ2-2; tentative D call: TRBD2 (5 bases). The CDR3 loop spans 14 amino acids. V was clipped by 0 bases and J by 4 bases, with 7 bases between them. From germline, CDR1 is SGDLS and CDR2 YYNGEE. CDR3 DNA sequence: TGTGCCAGCAGCGTAGGCCGGGGCACCGGGGAGCTGTTTTTT. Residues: CASSVGRGTGELFF.

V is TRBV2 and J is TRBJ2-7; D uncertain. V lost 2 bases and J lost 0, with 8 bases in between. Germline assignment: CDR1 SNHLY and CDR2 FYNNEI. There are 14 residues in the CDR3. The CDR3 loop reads CASSEHPGSYEQYF. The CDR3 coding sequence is TGTGCCAGCAGTGAACACCCGGGCTCCTACGAGCAGTACTTC.

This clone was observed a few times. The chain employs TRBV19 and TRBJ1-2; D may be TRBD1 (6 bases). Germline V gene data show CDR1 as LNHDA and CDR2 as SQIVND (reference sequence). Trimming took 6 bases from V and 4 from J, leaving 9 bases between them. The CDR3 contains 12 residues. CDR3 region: CASRQGSYGYTF. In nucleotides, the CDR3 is TGTGCCAGTAGGCAGGGGTCCTATGGCTACACCTTC.

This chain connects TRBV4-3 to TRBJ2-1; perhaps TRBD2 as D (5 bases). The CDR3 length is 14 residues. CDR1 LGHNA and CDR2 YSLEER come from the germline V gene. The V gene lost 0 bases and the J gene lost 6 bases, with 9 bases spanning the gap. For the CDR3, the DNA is TGCGCCAGCAGCCAAGATCCCGCGGGCAATGAGCAGTTCTTC. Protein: CASSQDPAGNEQFF.

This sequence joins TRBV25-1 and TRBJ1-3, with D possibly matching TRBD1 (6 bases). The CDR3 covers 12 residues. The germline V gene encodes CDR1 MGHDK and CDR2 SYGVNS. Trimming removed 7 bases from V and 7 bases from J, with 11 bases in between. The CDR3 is CASTGGWNTIYF. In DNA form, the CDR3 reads TGTGCCAGCACGGGGGGCTGGAACACCATATATTTT.

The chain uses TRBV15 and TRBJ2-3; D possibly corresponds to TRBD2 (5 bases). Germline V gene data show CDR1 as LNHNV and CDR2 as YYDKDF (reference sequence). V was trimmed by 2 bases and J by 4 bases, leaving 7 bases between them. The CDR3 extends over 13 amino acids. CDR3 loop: CATSRPGSDTQYF. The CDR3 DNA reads TGTGCCACCAGCAGACCGGGATCAGATACGCAGTATTTT.

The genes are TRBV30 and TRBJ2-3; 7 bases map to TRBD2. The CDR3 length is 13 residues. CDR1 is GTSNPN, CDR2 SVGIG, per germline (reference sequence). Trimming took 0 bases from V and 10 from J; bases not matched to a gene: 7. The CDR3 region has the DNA TGTGCCTGGAGTGTAGGGGAGGGGACGCCGCAGTATTTT. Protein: CAWSVGEGTPQYF.

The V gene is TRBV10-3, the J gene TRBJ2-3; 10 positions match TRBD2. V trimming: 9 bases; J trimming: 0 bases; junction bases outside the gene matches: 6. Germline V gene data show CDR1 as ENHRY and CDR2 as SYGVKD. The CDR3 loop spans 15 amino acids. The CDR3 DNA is TGTGCCATTTCGACTAGCGGGTCCAGCACAGATACGCAGTATTTT. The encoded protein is CAISTSGSSTDTQYF.

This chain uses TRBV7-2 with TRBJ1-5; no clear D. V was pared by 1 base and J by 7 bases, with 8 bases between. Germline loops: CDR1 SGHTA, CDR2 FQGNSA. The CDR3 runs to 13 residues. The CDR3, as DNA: TGTGCCAGCAGCTTAGGTCTGAGGCAGCCCCAGCATTTT. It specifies CASSLGLRQPQHF.

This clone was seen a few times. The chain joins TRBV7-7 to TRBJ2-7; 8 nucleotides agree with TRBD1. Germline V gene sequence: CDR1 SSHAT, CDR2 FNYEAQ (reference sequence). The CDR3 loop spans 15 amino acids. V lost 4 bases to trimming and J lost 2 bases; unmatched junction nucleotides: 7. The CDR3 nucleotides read TGTGCCAGCAGCTATGGACAGGGAGACACCTACGAGCAGTACTTC. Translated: CASSYGQGDTYEQYF. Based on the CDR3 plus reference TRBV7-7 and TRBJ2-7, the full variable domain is GAGVSQSPRYKVTKRGQDVTLRCDPISSHATLYWYQQALGQGPEFLTYFNYEAQPDKSGLPSDRFSAERPEGSISTLTIQRTEQRDSAMYRCASSYGQGDTYEQYFGPGTRLTVT.